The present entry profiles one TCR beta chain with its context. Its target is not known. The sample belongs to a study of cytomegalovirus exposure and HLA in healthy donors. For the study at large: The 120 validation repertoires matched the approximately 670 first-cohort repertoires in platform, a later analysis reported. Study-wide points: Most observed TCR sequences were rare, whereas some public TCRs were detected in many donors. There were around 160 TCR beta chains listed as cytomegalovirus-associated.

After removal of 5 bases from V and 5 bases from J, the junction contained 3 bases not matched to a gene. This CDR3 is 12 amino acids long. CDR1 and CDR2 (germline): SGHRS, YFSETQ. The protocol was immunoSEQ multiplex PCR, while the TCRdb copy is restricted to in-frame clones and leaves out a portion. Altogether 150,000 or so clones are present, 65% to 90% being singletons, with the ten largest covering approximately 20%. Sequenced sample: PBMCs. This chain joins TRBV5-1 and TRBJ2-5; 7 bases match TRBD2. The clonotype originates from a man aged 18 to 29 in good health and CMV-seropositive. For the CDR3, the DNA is TGCGCCAGCAGGCGGGGGTCGGAGACCCAGTACTTC. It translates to CASRRGSETQYF.